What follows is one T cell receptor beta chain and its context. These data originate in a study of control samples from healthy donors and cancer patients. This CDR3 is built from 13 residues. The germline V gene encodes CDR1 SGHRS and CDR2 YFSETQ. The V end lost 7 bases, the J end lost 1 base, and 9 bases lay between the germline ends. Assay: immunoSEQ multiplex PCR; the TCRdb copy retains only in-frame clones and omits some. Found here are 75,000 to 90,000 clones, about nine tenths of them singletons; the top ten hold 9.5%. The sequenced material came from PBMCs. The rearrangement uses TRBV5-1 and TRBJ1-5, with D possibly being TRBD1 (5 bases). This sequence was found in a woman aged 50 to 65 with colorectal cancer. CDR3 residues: CASSTDSNQPQHF. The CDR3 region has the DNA TGCGCCAGCTCGACAGACAGCAATCAGCCCCAGCATTTT.